This T cell receptor beta chain was identified during a study of cytomegalovirus exposure and HLA in healthy donors. Regarding this clone: As yet, its antigen is unknown.

Findings of the study overall: Rarity characterized most TCR sequences, yet some public TCRs appeared in many donors. Among donors in an Asian-associated ancestry cluster, a later analysis reportedly found fewer N-insertions than the roughly 650-donor mean. The authors enumerated 180 or so TCR beta chains as linked to cytomegalovirus. For presence/absence analyses, sequencing depth was assumed to be roughly uniform across donors.

Primers included in the PCR were 60 Vbeta and 13 Jbeta primers. Generated by immunoSEQ multiplex PCR, the TCRdb table keeps only in-frame clones and is missing some. The table has around 190,000 clones, 65% to 85% seen once; the top ten hold more than 1.5%. Material: PBMCs. The clonotype comes from a man between 35 and 55 years old in good health and CMV-seropositive.

CDR3 loop: CASSEIGGGTSYEQYF. In DNA form, the CDR3 reads TGTGCCAGCAGTGAAATAGGCGGGGGAACCTCCTACGAGCAGTACTTC. The chain carries TRBV6-1 and TRBJ2-7, with 7 positions matching TRBD2. V shed 2 bases and J 0 bases; nucleotides not matched to a gene: 7. The CDR3 loop spans 16 amino acids. Germline V CDR1 and CDR2: MNHNS, SASEGT.